This T cell receptor beta chain comes out of a study of early stage breast cancer tumors. General study results and limits: Blood repertoires resembled normal breast more than tumor. Enriched TCRB sequences shared across patients were mostly commonly generated sequences.

CDR1 is SNHLY, CDR2 FYNNEI, per germline. V lost 10 bases and J 1 base, leaving 14 bases between the germline ends. The CDR3 contains 14 residues. Measured with immunoSEQ multiplex PCR; TCRdb has only the in-frame clones, and not every one. The table lists fewer than 90,000 clones, around 85% of them singletons, with under 4% in the top ten. In the case of this clone: Its target is unknown.

The V and J genes are TRBV2 and TRBJ1-5; D might be TRBD1 (6 bases). The sequenced material came from blood. The origin of this receptor is a person aged 55 to 75 with breast cancer. The CDR3 nucleotides are TGTGCCACTCGGGGGCAGGAGAGCAATCAGCCCCAGCATTTT. This translates into CATRGQESNQPQHF. Looking up the rest from reference TRBV2 and TRBJ1-5 gives the full variable domain: EPEVTQTPSHQVTQMGQEVILRCVPISNHLYFYWYRQILGQKVEFLVSFYNNEISEKSEIFDDQFSVERPDGSNFTLKIRSTKLEDSAMYFCATRGQESNQPQHFGDGTRLSIL.